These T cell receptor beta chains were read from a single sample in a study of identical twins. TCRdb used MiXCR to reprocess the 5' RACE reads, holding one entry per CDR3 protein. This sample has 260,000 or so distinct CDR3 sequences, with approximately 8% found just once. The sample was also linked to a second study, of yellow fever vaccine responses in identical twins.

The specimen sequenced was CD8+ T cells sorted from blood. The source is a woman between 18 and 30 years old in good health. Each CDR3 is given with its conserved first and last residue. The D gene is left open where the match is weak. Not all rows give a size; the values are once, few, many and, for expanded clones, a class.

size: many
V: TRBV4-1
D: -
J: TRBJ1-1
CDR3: CASSLDDYGDTEAFF
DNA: TGCGCCAGCAGCCTAGATGACTACGGGGACACTGAAGCTTTCTTT

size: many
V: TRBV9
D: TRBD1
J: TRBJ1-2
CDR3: CASSAGQRNGYTF
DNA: TGTGCCAGCAGCGCGGGACAGCGGAATGGCTACACCTTC

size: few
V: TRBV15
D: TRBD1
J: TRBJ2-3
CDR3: CATSRSLGQGWTDTQYF
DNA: TGTGCCACCAGCAGATCACTCGGACAGGGATGGACAGATACGCAGTATTTT

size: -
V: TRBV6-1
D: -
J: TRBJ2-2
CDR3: CASVGSNTGELFF
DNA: TGTGCCAGCGTGGGGTCGAACACCGGGGAGCTGTTTTTT

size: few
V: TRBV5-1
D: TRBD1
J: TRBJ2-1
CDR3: CASSSNTGGYSSYNEQFF
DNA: TGCGCCAGCAGCTCTAACACAGGGGGCTATAGCTCCTACAATGAGCAGTTCTTC

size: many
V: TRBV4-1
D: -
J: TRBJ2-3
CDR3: CASSAGTGDTQYF
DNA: TGCGCCAGCAGTGCGGGAACCGGAGATACGCAGTATTTT

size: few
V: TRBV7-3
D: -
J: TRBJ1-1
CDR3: CASSRDGPYTEAFF
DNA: TGTGCCAGCAGCAGGGACGGCCCGTACACTGAAGCTTTCTTT

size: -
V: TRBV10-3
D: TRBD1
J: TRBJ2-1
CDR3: CAILDRDGSSYNEQFF
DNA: TGTGCCATCTTGGACAGGGACGGAAGCTCCTACAATGAGCAGTTCTTC

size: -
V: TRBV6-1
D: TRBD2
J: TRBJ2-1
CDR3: CASLLTPGTTNEQFF
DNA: TGTGCCAGCCTCCTGACGCCTGGGACTACCAATGAGCAGTTCTTC

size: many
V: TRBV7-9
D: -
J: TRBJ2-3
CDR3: CASSGYRAAPTDTQYF
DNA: TGTGCCAGCAGCGGATACAGGGCCGCCCCCACAGATACGCAGTATTTT

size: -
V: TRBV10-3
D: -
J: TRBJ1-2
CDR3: CAIRQVVGSSYGYTF
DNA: TGTGCCATCAGGCAGGTGGTGGGATCCTCCTATGGCTACACCTTC

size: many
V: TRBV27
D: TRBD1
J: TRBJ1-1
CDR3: CASSLRQGRMNTEAFF
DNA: TGTGCCAGCAGTCTCAGACAGGGACGAATGAACACTGAAGCTTTCTTT

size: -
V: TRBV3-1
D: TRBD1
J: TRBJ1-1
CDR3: CASSPGQGAGVNTEAFF
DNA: TGTGCCAGCAGCCCGGGACAGGGGGCGGGGGTGAACACTGAAGCTTTCTTT

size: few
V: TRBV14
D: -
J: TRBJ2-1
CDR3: CASSQGRGGFYEQFF
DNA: TGTGCCAGCAGCCAAGGGAGGGGCGGATTCTATGAGCAGTTCTTC

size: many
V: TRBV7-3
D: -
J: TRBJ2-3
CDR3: CASSLTPGTDTQYF
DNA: TGTGCCAGCAGCTTAACGCCGGGGACGGATACGCAGTATTTT

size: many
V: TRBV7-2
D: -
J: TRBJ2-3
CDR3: CASSLDGGATDTQYF
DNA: TGTGCCAGCAGCTTAGATGGCGGTGCCACAGATACGCAGTATTTT

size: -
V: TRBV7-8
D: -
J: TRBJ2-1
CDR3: CASSTFSAYSYNEQFF
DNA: TGTGCCAGCAGCACGTTTAGCGCTTACTCCTACAATGAGCAGTTCTTC

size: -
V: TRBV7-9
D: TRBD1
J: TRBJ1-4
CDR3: CASSKKRQGNEKLFF
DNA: TGTGCCAGCAGCAAAAAGAGACAGGGTAACGAAAAACTGTTTTTT

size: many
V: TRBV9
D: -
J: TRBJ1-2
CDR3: CASSVGRVVPYGYTF
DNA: TGTGCCAGCAGCGTGGGCAGGGTGGTCCCTTATGGCTACACCTTC

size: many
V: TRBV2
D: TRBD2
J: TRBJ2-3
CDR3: CASSAGTSGGLTDTQYF
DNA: TGTGCCAGCAGCGCCGGGACTAGCGGGGGCCTCACAGATACGCAGTATTTT

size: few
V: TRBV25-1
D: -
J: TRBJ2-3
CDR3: CASSEKMGTQYF
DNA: TGTGCCAGCAGTGAAAAGATGGGTACGCAGTATTTT

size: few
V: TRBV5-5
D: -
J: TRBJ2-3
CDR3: CASSFSRGSTDTQYF
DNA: TGTGCCAGCAGCTTTAGTAGGGGGAGCACAGATACGCAGTATTTT

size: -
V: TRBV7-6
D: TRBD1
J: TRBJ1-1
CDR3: CASSYGQVNTEAFF
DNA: TGTGCCAGCAGCTACGGACAGGTGAACACTGAAGCTTTCTTT

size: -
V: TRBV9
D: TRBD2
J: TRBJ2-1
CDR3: CASSAEREGKNEQFF
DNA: TGTGCCAGCAGCGCCGAGCGGGAGGGGAAGAATGAGCAGTTCTTC

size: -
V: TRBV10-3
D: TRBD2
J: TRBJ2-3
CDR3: CAINSIAGGNDTQYF
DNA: TGTGCCATCAATTCTATCGCGGGAGGGAACGATACGCAGTATTTT

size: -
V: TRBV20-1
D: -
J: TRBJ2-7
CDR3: CSARDIVPTSLPYEQYF
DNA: TGCAGTGCTAGAGATATTGTTCCGACGTCCTTACCTTACGAGCAGTACTTC

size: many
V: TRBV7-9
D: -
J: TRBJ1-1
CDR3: CASSSRSRGTEAFF
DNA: TGTGCCAGCAGCTCGAGGTCCCGGGGGACTGAAGCTTTCTTT

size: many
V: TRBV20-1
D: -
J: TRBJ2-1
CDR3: CSAGRYNEQFF
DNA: TGCAGCGCGGGGAGATACAATGAGCAGTTCTTC

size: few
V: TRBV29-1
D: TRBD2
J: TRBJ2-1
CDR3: CSVEGTSGLSYNEQFF
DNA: TGCAGCGTTGAAGGGACTAGCGGCCTCTCCTACAATGAGCAGTTCTTC

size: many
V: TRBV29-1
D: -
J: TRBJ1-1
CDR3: CSVEDSGAEAFF
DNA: TGCAGCGTTGAAGACAGTGGGGCTGAAGCTTTCTTT

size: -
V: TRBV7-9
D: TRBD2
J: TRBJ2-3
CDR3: CASSPPSGSTDTQYF
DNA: TGTGCCAGCAGCCCCCCTAGCGGTAGCACAGATACGCAGTATTTT